These 15 T cell receptor beta chains originate from one sample sequenced in a study of blood T cell repertoires in COVID-19. Sequencing was performed with immunoSEQ multiplex PCR; in TCRdb, only in-frame clones are kept and a portion is missing. The data contain about 330,000 clones, more than 85% of them singletons. Sequenced material: PBMCs or T cells enriched from blood (not recorded which). The origin of the receptors is a woman aged 30 to 39 who had recovered from COVID-19.

This chain joins TRBV6-2 or TRBV6-3 and TRBJ1-5; 7 nucleotides agree with TRBD1. J was trimmed by 6 bases and V by 2 bases; bases with no gene match: 7. The CDR3 contains 15 residues. Germline values: CDR1 MNHEY, CDR2 SVGEGT. The CDR3 reads CASSYRVTGSQPQHF. In DNA form, the CDR3 reads TGTGCCAGCAGTTACCGCGTGACAGGGAGTCAGCCCCAGCATTTT.

CDR3 region: CASSASYDSNYGYTF. The CDR3 coding sequence is TGTGCCAGCAGCGCATCCTACGACAGTAATTATGGCTACACCTTC. This chain links TRBV11-2 with TRBJ1-2; the D gene is possibly TRBD1 (5 bases). V was clipped by 5 bases and J by 5 bases, with 18 bases between them. This CDR3 has 15 residues. Germline V lookup: CDR1 SGHAT, CDR2 FQNNGV. Using reference TRBV11-2 and TRBJ1-2 for the parts outside the CDR3, the full variable domain is EAGVAQSPRYKIIEKRQSVAFWCNPISGHATLYWYQQILGQGPKLLIQFQNNGVVDDSQLPKDRFSAERLKGVDSTLKIQPAKLEDSAVYLCASSASYDSNYGYTFGSGTRLTVV.

CDR3 bases: TGTGCCAGCAGTAGCCTCGGGGGTGGCACAGATACGCAGTATTTT. Its translation: CASSSLGGGTDTQYF. The rearrangement joins TRBV6-4 to TRBJ2-3, with D perhaps matching TRBD2 (6 bases). The V end lost 5 bases, the J end lost 1 base, and 13 bases lay between the germline ends. This CDR3 has 15 residues. CDR1 MRHNA and CDR2 SNTAGT come from the germline V gene.

The V gene is TRBV9, the J gene TRBJ1-1; D is uncertain. This CDR3 region has 14 residues. The germline V gene has CDR1 SGDLS and CDR2 YYNGEE. V lost 0 bases, J lost 6 bases, and 12 bases lay in between. CDR3 in amino acids: CASSVDGGLAEAFF. The CDR3 DNA reads TGTGCCAGCAGCGTAGATGGAGGGCTAGCTGAAGCTTTCTTT.

The rearrangement joins TRBV4-1 to TRBJ2-5; 9 positions match TRBD2. J lost 4 bases, V lost 1 base, and 13 bases had no gene match. The V gene's germline CDR1 is MGHRA and CDR2 YSYEKL. The CDR3 covers 18 residues. CDR3 nucleotides: TGCGCCAGCAGCCAAGTAGTTGGCGGGGGGGCCCTCCGAGAGACCCAGTACTTC. This gives the protein CASSQVVGGGALRETQYF.

This clone was recorded once. V usage is TRBV27 and J usage is TRBJ2-1, with D possibly TRBD1 on 6 matching bases. The V end lost 6 bases, the J end lost 2 bases, and 11 bases lay between the germline ends. The germline V gene has CDR1 MNHEY and CDR2 SMNVEV (reference sequence). The CDR3 has 14 amino acids. CDR3 sequence: CASRTGPTYNEQFF. The DNA of the CDR3 is TGTGCCAGCAGAACAGGGCCGACCTACAATGAGCAGTTCTTC.

CDR3 protein: CASRRTKNTGELFF. CDR3 bases: TGTGCCAGTCGACGGACAAAGAACACCGGGGAGCTGTTTTTT. The chain recombines TRBV19 with TRBJ2-2; maybe TRBD1 (5 bases). This CDR3 comprises 14 residues. In germline, CDR1 is LNHDA, CDR2 SQIVND (reference sequence). Trimming removed 8 bases at V and 1 base at J, with 11 bases between.

This sequence joins TRBV4-1 and TRBJ1-5; 7 bases fit TRBD1. The junction had 9 bases not matched to a gene; V was cut back by 2 bases and J by 2 bases. The germline V gene encodes CDR1 MGHRA and CDR2 YSYEKL. This CDR3 is 17 amino acids long. The CDR3 here is CASSQRLGGNGNQPQHF. DNA of the CDR3: TGCGCCAGCAGCCAACGTCTAGGGGGCAACGGCAATCAGCCCCAGCATTTT.

This clone appeared once. This sequence joins TRBV9 and TRBJ1-2; 7 positions match TRBD1. The CDR3 covers 13 residues. Germline trimming cut 4 bases from V and 7 bases from J; bases unmatched to any gene: 7. Per germline, CDR1 SGDLS and CDR2 YYNGEE. In DNA, the CDR3 is TGTGCCAGCAGCAGCGACAGGGCGGGTGGCTACACCTTC. Protein product: CASSSDRAGGYTF.

The chain is built from TRBV7-6 and TRBJ2-2, with a tentative D call TRBD1 (5 bases). CDR1 and CDR2 (germline): SGHVS, FNYEAQ. This CDR3 comprises 17 residues. Trimming took off 5 bases at V and 0 bases at J, with 16 bases between the two ends. CDR3 amino acids: CASSTPLDRANTGELFF. The CDR3, as DNA: TGTGCCAGCAGCACCCCTCTCGACAGAGCGAACACCGGGGAGCTGTTTTTT.

The rearrangement joins TRBV4-1 to TRBJ2-2, with 10 bases identical to TRBD2. V lost 3 bases and J lost 1; bases outside the gene matches: 2. The germline V gene has CDR1 MGHRA and CDR2 YSYEKL. This CDR3 has 16 amino acids. The CDR3 nucleotides are TGCGCCAGCAGCCAGCGACTAGCGGGGAACACCGGGGAGCTGTTTTTT. This codes for CASSQRLAGNTGELFF.

About this clone: The sample has other DNA sequences that encode this CDR3 too. J is TRBJ2-7 and V is TRBV5-1, with 7 bases lining up with TRBD2. Germline V lookup: CDR1 SGHRS, CDR2 YFSETQ. The J segment lost 0 bases and the V segment lost 4 bases, leaving 4 bases of the junction unmatched. The CDR3 totals 14 residues. CDR3 bases: TGCGCCAGCAGCGATCCGGGAGGCTCCTACGAGCAGTACTTC. Its translation is CASSDPGGSYEQYF.

The genes are TRBV23-1 and TRBJ1-1, with D perhaps TRBD1 (6 bases). TRBV23-1 is an ORF for which the function is uncertain. V was shortened by 9 bases and J by 1 base, with 18 bases between the two germline ends. The length of the CDR3 is 15 residues. CDR3 nucleotides: TGCGCCAGTATGAAGATCAGGGGTGAGAACACTGAAGCTTTCTTT. This gives the protein CASMKIRGENTEAFF.

J is TRBJ2-1 and V is TRBV2, with 8 bases identical to TRBD1. The trim removed 8 bases at V and 9 bases at J, leaving 9 bases unmatched. The germline CDR1 and CDR2 sequences are SNHLY and FYNNEI. The CDR3 runs to 13 residues. This chain's CDR3 is CASDRQGYGEQFF. The CDR3 DNA follows: TGTGCCAGCGATCGACAGGGGTACGGTGAGCAGTTCTTC.

This rearrangement joins TRBV28 to TRBJ2-3; 10 bases are a match to TRBD2. V gave up 4 bases and J gave up 7 bases; unmatched junction bases: 8. Germline lookup yields CDR1 MDHEN and CDR2 SYDVKM. CDR3 length equals 15 residues. The CDR3 protein is CASSYERGGRNTQYF. DNA of the CDR3: TGTGCCAGCAGTTACGAGCGGGGGGGCCGAAATACGCAGTATTTT.